Listed here are 11 T cell receptor beta chains from one sample, sequenced in a study of CD8 T cells in ankylosing spondylitis. Findings and caveats of the study: A TCR beta motif made of eight highly homologous variants seemed typical of ankylosing spondylitis blood.

No antigen has been identified for these receptors. TCRdb ran MiXCR on the 5' RACE reads and lists one entry per CDR3 protein. The sample shows around 890,000 distinct CDR3 sequences, approximately 12% of them seen only once. Sequencing was done on a sample of blood, either unsorted or a sorted T cell fraction (not recorded which). These receptors originate from a male donor with ankylosing spondylitis.

The chain couples TRBV7-2 to TRBJ2-1; a weak D match, TRBD1 (5 bases). The ends were cut back, 5 bases at V and 7 bases at J, with 24 bases in the middle. The germline V gene encodes CDR1 SGHTA and CDR2 FQGNSA. The CDR3 contains 17 residues. In DNA, the CDR3 is TGTGCCAGCAGCACCTCTAGAAAGGGGTTATGGGTGAATGAGCAGTTCTTC. Translating gives CASSTSRKGLWVNEQFF.

V and J are TRBV7-9 and TRBJ2-1; 11 nucleotides agree with TRBD2. The V gene's germline CDR1 is SEHNR and CDR2 FQNEAQ (reference sequence). The CDR3 is made up of 15 amino acids. The J segment lost 9 bases and the V segment lost 3 bases, leaving 7 bases of the junction unmatched. The CDR3 region has the DNA TGTGCCAGCAGCTTGTGGACTAGCGGGCGGGGTGAGCAGTTCTTC. Amino acids: CASSLWTSGRGEQFF.

The sample holds a few counts of this clonotype. This chain uses TRBV6-5 with TRBJ1-1, with 9 bases aligning to TRBD1. The V gene end was trimmed by 1 base and the J gene end by 3 bases; junction bases not matched to a gene: 3. Germline CDR1 and CDR2: MNHEY and SVGAGI. This CDR3 is 15 amino acids long. The CDR3 DNA follows: TGTGCCAGCAGTTACTGGGGACAGGGAGACACTGAAGCTTTCTTT. Translating it yields CASSYWGQGDTEAFF.

This clonotype was observed a handful of times. This chain links TRBV27 with TRBJ2-7, with TRBD1 matching over 10 bases. The CDR3 loop spans 16 amino acids. From germline, CDR1 is MNHEY and CDR2 SMNVEV (reference sequence). V lost 6 bases to trimming and J lost 2 bases; unmatched junction nucleotides: 10. CDR3 loop: CASSRSGTGDTYEQYF. CDR3 bases: TGTGCCAGCAGCCGATCCGGGACAGGGGACACCTACGAGCAGTACTTC.

This clonotype was recorded many times. The V gene is TRBV9, the J gene TRBJ1-2; 7 positions agree with TRBD1. CDR1 and CDR2 (germline): SGDLS, YYNGEE. The CDR3 covers 13 residues. V lost 6 bases, J lost 4 bases, and 6 bases stayed unmatched. The CDR3 here is CASTGEGAYGYTF. CDR3 DNA: TGTGCCAGCACGGGGGAGGGGGCCTATGGCTACACCTTC. Together with reference TRBV9 and TRBJ1-2, the CDR3 gives the full variable domain: DSGVTQTPKHLITATGQRVTLRCSPRSGDLSVYWYQQSLDQGLQFLIQYYNGEERAKGNILERFSAQQFPDLHSELNLSSLELGDSALYFCASTGEGAYGYTFGSGTRLTVV.

There are a few counts of this clonotype. The chain has TRBV7-2 and TRBJ2-1; no clear D. This CDR3 region has 14 residues. V was cut by 4 bases and J by 4 bases, with 11 bases left in between. The germline V gene encodes CDR1 SGHTA and CDR2 FQGNSA. CDR3 in amino acids: CASSSGSQYNEQFF. DNA of the CDR3: TGTGCCAGCAGCTCAGGCTCCCAATACAATGAGCAGTTCTTC.

The chain combines TRBV5-5 with TRBJ1-1; tentative D call: TRBD1 (5 bases). Germline values: CDR1 SGHKS, CDR2 YYEKEE (reference sequence). Trimming took 5 bases from V and 1 from J, leaving 15 bases between them. There are 15 residues in the CDR3. The CDR3 is CASRQGPSWNTEAFF. The CDR3 nucleotides are TGTGCCAGCAGGCAGGGACCGTCTTGGAACACTGAAGCTTTCTTT.

This clonotype was picked up a small number of times. The chain links TRBV6-1 to TRBJ1-2, with D maybe TRBD1 (5 bases). Germline loops: CDR1 MNHNS, CDR2 SASEGT. Trimming stripped 5 bases from V and 3 bases from J, with 16 bases between. This CDR3 is 15 amino acids long. Here the CDR3 DNA reads TGTGCCAGCAGTCCACTAGAACAGGCGCACTATGGCTACACCTTC. Residues: CASSPLEQAHYGYTF.

The chain combines TRBV10-3 with TRBJ2-7; 8 positions match TRBD1. V gave up 10 bases and J gave up 5 bases; unmatched junction bases: 7. The CDR3 is 12 residues long. CDR1 is ENHRY, CDR2 SYGVKD, per germline. The CDR3 region has the DNA TGTGCCACCGAGACAGGGGTCAACGAGCAGTACTTC. As protein: CATETGVNEQYF.

This clonotype was seen only a few times. The CDR3: CSASGFLRGTDTQYF. The CDR3 DNA is TGCAGTGCTAGTGGGTTCCTCCGGGGCACAGATACGCAGTATTTT. The chain joins TRBV20-1 to TRBJ2-3; D unclear. Trimming took off 3 bases at V and 1 base at J, with 14 bases between the two ends. Per germline, CDR1 DFQATT and CDR2 SNEGSKA (reference sequence). This CDR3 is 15 amino acids long.

The chain joins TRBV12-3 or TRBV12-4 to TRBJ2-1; 12 bases match TRBD2. The CDR3 consists of 15 residues. After removal of 7 bases from V and 4 bases from J, the junction contained 5 bases not matched to a gene. In DNA, the CDR3 is TGTGCCAGCACCCAAGGACTAGCGGGATACAATGAGCAGTTCTTC. It translates to CASTQGLAGYNEQFF.